This is a list of T cell receptor beta chains from one sample in a study of monozygotic twins with inflammatory bowel disease. TCRdb re-called the 5' RACE reads and gives one entry per CDR3 protein, without DNA. The sample includes tens of thousands of distinct CDR3 sequences. Sequenced: blood. The source is a human donor with ulcerative colitis or Crohn's disease, or a healthy co-twin of an affected twin (not recorded which). Both conserved end residues are part of each CDR3. Fields, in order: V gene, J gene, CDR3 protein.

TRBV24-1,TRBJ2-2,CATSDSGGTGELFF
TRBV9,TRBJ1-1,CASSVLGQGNTEAFF
TRBV7-8,TRBJ2-3,CASSPTSDTQYF
TRBV5-1,TRBJ1-2,CASSPEGTGLFNYGYTF
TRBV29-1,TRBJ1-2,CSVADRTTNYGYTF
TRBV10-3,TRBJ1-5,CAISERAGANQPQHF
TRBV6-1,TRBJ1-2,CASSRTGFNYGYTF
TRBV5-1,TRBJ2-2,CASSPNLGGREVTGELFF
TRBV10-3,TRBJ2-1,CAIRKPGQGGNGYNEQFF
TRBV5-1,TRBJ2-3,CASSRTGQGGDTQYF
TRBV20-1,TRBJ1-1,CSARDRGEAFF
TRBV9,TRBJ1-4,CASGPQGEKLFF
TRBV18,TRBJ2-2,CASSPPGQSDGELFF
TRBV18,TRBJ1-2,CASSPEREEGYTF
TRBV18,TRBJ1-4,CASSPGTGYEKLFF
TRBV18,TRBJ2-3,CASSPLPGQGTDTQYF
TRBV18,TRBJ2-5,CASSPRTATVETQYF
TRBV28,TRBJ2-7,CASSFVGTNYEQYF